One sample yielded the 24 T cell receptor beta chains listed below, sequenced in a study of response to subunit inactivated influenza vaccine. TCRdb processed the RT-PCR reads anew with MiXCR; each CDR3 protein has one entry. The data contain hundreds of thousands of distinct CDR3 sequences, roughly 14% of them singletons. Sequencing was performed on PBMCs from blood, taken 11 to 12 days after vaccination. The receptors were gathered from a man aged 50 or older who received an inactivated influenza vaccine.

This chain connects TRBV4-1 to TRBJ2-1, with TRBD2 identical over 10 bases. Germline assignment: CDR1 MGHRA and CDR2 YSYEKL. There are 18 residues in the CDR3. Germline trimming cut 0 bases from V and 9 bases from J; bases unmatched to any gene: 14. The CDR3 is CASSQDRASASGRGEQFF. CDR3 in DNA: TGCGCCAGCAGCCAAGATAGGGCATCGGCTAGCGGGAGAGGTGAGCAGTTCTTC.

Here the CDR3 reads CASSLETGGFGYEQYF. CDR3 coding DNA: TGTGCCAGCAGTCTAGAAACAGGGGGCTTTGGTTACGAGCAGTACTTC. The chain combines TRBV28 with TRBJ2-7; TRBD1 agrees at 9 bases. The CDR3 length is 16 residues. Germline CDR1 is MDHEN and CDR2 is SYDVKM. V gave up 5 bases and J gave up 4 bases; unmatched junction bases: 12.

The CDR3 spells CATGSSLKQYF. CDR3 in DNA: TGTGCCACCGGCAGTTCTCTCAAGCAGTACTTC. The rearrangement links TRBV12-3 or TRBV12-4 to TRBJ2-7, with D unclear. Trimming left V 10 bases short and J 8 bases short, with 15 bases between. The CDR3 covers 11 residues.

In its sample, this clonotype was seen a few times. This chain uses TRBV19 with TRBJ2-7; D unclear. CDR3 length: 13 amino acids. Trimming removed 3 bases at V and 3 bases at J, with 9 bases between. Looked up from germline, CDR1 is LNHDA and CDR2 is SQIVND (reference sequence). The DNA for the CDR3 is TGTGCCAGTAGTATTGGGGTTAACTACGAGCAGTACTTC. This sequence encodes CASSIGVNYEQYF.

The CDR3 spells CASRATGFSEAFF. CDR3 nucleotides: TGTGCCAGCAGAGCAACAGGGTTCTCTGAAGCTTTCTTT. The V call is TRBV6-1, the J call TRBJ1-1; tentatively, D is TRBD1 (6 bases). Germline-derived CDR1 and CDR2 are MNHNS and SASEGT. This CDR3 has 13 amino acids. Trimming removed 6 bases at V and 6 bases at J, with 14 bases between.

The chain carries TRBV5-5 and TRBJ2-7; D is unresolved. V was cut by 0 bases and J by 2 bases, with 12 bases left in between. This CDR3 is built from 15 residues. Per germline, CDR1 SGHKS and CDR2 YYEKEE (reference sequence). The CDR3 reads CASSLEQQGTYEQYF. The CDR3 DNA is TGTGCCAGCAGCTTGGAACAGCAAGGTACCTACGAGCAGTACTTC.

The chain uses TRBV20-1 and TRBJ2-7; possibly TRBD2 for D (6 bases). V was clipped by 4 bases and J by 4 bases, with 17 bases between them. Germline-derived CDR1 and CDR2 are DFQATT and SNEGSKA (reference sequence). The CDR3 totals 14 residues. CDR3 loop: CSAKKPGLSYEQYF. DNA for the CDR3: TGCAGTGCTAAGAAACCGGGACTTTCTTACGAGCAGTACTTC.

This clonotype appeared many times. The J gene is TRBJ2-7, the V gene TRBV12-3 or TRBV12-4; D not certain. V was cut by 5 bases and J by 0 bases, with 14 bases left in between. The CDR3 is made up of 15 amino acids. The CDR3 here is CASSRERSSSYEQYF. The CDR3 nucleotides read TGTGCCAGCAGTCGCGAAAGAAGCAGCTCCTACGAGCAGTACTTC.

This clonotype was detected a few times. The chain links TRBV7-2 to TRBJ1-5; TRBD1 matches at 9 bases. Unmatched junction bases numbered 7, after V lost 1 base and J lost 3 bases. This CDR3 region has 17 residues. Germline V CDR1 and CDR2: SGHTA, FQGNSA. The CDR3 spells CASSLGSGTGLNQPQHF. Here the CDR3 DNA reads TGTGCCAGCAGCTTAGGGTCCGGGACAGGGCTCAATCAGCCCCAGCATTTT.

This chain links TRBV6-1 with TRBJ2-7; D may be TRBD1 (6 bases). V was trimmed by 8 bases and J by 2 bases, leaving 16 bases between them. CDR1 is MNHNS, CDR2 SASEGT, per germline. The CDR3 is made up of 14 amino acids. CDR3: CASRRTEVTYEQYF. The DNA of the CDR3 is TGTGCCAGCCGAAGGACAGAAGTTACCTACGAGCAGTACTTC.

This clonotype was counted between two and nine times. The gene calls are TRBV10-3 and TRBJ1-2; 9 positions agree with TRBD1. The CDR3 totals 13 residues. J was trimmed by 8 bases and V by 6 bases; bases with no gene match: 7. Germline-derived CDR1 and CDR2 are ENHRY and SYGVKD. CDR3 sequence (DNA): TGTGCCATCAGGGACAGGGGATTGAGAGGCTACACCTTC. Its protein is CAIRDRGLRGYTF.

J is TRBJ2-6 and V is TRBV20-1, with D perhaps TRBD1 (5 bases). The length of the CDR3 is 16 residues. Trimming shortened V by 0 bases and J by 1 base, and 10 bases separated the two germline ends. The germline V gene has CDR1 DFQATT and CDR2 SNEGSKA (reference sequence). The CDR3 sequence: CSARDLGASGANVLTF. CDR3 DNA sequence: TGCAGTGCTAGAGATCTTGGGGCTTCTGGGGCCAACGTCCTGACTTTC.

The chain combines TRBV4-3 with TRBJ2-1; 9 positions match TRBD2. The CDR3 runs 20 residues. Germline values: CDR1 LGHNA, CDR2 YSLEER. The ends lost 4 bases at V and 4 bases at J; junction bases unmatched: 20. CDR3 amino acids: CASSRILAGTAGRQYNEQFF. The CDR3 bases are TGCGCCAGCAGCCGAATCCTAGCGGGGACGGCAGGGCGGCAGTACAATGAGCAGTTCTTC.

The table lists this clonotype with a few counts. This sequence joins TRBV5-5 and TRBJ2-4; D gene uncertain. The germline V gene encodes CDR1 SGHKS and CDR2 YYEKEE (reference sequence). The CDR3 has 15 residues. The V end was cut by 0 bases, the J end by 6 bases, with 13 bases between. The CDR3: CASSLGVLFGNIQYF. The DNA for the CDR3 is TGTGCCAGCAGCTTGGGGGTCCTATTTGGAAACATTCAGTACTTC. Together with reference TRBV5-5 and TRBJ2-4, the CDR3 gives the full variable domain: DAGVTQSPTHLIKTRGQQVTLRCSPISGHKSVSWYQQVLGQGPQFIFQYYEKEERGRGNFPDRFSARQFPNYSSELNVNALLLGDSALYLCASSLGVLFGNIQYFGAGTRLSVL.

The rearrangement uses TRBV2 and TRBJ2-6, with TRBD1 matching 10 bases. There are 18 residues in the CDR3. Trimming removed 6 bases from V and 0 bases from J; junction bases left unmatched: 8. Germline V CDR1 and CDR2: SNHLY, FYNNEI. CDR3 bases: TGTGCCAGCAGATCCGGGACAGGGGTCAACTCTGGGGCCAACGTCCTGACTTTC. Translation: CASRSGTGVNSGANVLTF.

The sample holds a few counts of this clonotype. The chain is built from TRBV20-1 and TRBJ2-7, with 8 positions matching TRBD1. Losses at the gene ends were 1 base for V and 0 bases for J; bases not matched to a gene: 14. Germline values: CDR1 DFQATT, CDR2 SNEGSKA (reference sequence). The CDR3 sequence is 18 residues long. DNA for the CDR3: TGCAGTGCTAGAGGTGTAAGGACAGGGCATGCTAGCTCCTACGAGCAGTACTTC. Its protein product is CSARGVRTGHASSYEQYF.

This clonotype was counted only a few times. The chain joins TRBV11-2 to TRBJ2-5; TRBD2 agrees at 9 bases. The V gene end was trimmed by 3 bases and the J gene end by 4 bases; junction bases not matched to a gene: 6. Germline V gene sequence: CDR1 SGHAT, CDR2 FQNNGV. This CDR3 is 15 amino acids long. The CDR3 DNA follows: TGTGCCAGCAGCTTCTTAGCGGGGGATCGAGAGACCCAGTACTTC. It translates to CASSFLAGDRETQYF.

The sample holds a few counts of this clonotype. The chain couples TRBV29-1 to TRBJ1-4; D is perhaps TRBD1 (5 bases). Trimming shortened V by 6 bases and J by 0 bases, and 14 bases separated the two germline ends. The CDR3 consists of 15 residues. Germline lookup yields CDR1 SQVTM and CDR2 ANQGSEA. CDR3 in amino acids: CSVRTGAATNEKLFF. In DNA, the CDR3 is TGCAGCGTGAGAACCGGGGCGGCAACTAATGAAAAACTGTTTTTT.

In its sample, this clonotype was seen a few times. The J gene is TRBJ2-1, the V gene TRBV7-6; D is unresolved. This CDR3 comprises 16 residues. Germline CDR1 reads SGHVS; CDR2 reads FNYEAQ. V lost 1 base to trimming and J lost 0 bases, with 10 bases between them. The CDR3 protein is CASSLVGLGSYNEQFF. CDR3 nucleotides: TGTGCCAGCAGCTTAGTAGGGCTTGGCTCCTACAATGAGCAGTTCTTC.

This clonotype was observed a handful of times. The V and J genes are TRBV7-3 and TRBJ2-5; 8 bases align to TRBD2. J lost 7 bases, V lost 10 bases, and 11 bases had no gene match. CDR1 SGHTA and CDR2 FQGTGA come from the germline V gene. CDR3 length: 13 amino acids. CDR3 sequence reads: CATSLSGGRTQYF. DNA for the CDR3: TGTGCCACCTCCCTGTCGGGAGGGCGGACCCAGTACTTC. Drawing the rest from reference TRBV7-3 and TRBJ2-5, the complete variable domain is GAGVSQTPSNKVTEKGKYVELRCDPISGHTALYWYRQSLGQGPEFLIYFQGTGAADDSGLPNDRFFAVRPEGSVSTLKIQRTERGDSAVYLCATSLSGGRTQYFGPGTRLLVL.

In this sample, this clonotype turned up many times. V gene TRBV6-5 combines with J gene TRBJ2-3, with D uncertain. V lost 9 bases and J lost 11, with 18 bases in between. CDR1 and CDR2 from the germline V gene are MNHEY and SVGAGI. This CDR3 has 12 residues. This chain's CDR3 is CASSDGGSKQYF. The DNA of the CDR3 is TGTGCCAGTTCCGATGGTGGATCTAAGCAGTATTTT.

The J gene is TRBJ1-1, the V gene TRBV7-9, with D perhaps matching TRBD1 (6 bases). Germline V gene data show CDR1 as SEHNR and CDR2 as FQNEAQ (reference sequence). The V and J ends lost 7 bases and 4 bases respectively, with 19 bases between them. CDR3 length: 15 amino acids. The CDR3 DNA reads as TGTGCCAGCACCCTACTGTCGGGGGGCGGCACTGAAGCTTTCTTT. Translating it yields CASTLLSGGGTEAFF.

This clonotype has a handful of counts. The CDR3 bases are TGCGCCAGCAGCTTGGTCCCTGGGACAGGGGCTACGGAGACCCAGTACTTC. It codes for CASSLVPGTGATETQYF. The chain joins TRBV5-1 to TRBJ2-5; TRBD1 matches 10 bases. V was pared by 0 bases and J by 5 bases, with 10 bases of the junction left unmatched. This CDR3 is built from 17 residues. The V gene's germline CDR1 is SGHRS and CDR2 YFSETQ. The full variable domain, rest sourced from reference TRBV5-1 and TRBJ2-5, is KAGVTQTPRYLIKTRGQQVTLSCSPISGHRSVSWYQQTPGQGLQFLFEYFSETQRNKGNFPGRFSGRQFSNSRSEMNVSTLELGDSALYLCASSLVPGTGATETQYFGPGTRLLVL.

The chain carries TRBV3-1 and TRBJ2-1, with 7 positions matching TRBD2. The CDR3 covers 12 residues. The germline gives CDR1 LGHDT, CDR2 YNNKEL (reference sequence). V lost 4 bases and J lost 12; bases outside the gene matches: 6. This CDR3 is CASSPGGRGQFF. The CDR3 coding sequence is TGTGCCAGCAGCCCCGGGGGGAGAGGGCAGTTCTTC.